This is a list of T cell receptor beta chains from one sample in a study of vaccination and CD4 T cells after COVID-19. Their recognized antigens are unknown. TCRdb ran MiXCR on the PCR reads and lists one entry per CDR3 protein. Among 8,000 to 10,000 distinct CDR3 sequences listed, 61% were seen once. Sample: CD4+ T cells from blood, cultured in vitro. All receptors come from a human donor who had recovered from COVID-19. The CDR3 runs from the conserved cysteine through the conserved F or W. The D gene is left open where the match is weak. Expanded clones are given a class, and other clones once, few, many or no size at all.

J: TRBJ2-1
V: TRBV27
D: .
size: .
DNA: TGTGCCAGCAGTTTATTCCCTAGCAGGCCCTCCTACAATGAGCAGTTCTTC
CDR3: CASSLFPSRPSYNEQFF

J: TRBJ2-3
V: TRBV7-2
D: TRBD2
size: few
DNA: TGTGCCAGCAGCTCAAGGTTACTAGCGGGAGCAGATACGCAGTATTTT
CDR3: CASSSRLLAGADTQYF

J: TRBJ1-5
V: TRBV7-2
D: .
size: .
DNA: TGTGCCAGCAGCTTAACAGGGAGCTCCCAGCCCCAGCATTTT
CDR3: CASSLTGSSQPQHF

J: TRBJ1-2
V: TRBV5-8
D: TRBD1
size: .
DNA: TGTGCCAGCAGCTTATACAGGGGGCGCAGGGGCTACACCTTC
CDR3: CASSLYRGRRGYTF

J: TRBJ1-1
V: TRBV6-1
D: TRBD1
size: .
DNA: TGTGCCAGCAGATCACTAACACAGGGGGTGGGCACTGAAGCTTTCTTT
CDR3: CASRSLTQGVGTEAFF

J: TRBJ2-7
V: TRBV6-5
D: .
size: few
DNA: TGTGCCAGCAGTTACGCTTCTAGCTATGGGCAGTACTTC
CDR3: CASSYASSYGQYF

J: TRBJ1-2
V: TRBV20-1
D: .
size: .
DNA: TGCAGTGCCAGACAGCCTAACTATGGCTACACCTTC
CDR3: CSARQPNYGYTF

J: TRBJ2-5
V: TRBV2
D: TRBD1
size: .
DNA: TGTGCCAGCACGCCGACAGGGTGGTCGGAGACCCAGTACTTC
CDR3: CASTPTGWSETQYF

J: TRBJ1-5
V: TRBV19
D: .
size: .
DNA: TGTGCCAGTAGTATGCAACAGGGCGGCAATCAGCCCCAGCATTTT
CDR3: CASSMQQGGNQPQHF

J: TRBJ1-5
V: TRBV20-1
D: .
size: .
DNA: TGCAGCGCTAGGGCCAGTTATAGCAATCAGCCCCAGCATTTT
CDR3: CSARASYSNQPQHF

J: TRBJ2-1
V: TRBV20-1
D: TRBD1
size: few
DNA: TGCAGTGCTCTTAGCCCCTCAACAGGGGTGACTGAGCAGTTCTTC
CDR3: CSALSPSTGVTEQFF

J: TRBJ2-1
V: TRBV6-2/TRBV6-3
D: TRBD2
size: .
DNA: TGTGCCAGCAGTTACGAGACTAGCGGGAGACGGTGGACACAGTTCTTC
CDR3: CASSYETSGRRWTQFF

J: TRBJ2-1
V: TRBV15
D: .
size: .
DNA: TGTGCCACCAGCAGAGATAGGGGGTATGAGCAGTTCTTC
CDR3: CATSRDRGYEQFF

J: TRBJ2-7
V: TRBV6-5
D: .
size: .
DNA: TGTGCCAGCAGTTATCGCCGGTACTCCTACGAGCAGTACTTC
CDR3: CASSYRRYSYEQYF

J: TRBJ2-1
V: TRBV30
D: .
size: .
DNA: TGTGCCTGGAGCAGACTAGACTACAATGAGCAGTTCTTC
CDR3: CAWSRLDYNEQFF

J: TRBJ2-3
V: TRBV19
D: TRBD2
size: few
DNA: TGTGCCAGTAGTACTAGCGGGAGGTGGACGGCTAGCACAGATACGCAGTATTTT
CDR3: CASSTSGRWTASTDTQYF

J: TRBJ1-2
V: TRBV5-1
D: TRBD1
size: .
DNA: TGCGCCAGCAGCCCGACAGGGGGTAACTATGGCTACACCTTC
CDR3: CASSPTGGNYGYTF

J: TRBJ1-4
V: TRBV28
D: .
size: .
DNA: TGTGCCAGCAGGGTGATTAATGAAAAACTGTTTTTT
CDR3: CASRVINEKLFF

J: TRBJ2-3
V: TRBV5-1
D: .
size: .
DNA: TGCGCCAGCAGCTTGGGCGCGTACCCCACAGATACGCAGTATTTT
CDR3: CASSLGAYPTDTQYF

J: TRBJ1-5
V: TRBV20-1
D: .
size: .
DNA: TGCAGTGCCGTCGAGGGAGGGCAGCCCCAGCATTTT
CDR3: CSAVEGGQPQHF

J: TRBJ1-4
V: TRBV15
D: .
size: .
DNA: TGTGCCACCAGCAGAGGGGGGGCCACTGGGGATGAAAAACTGTTTTTT
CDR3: CATSRGGATGDEKLFF

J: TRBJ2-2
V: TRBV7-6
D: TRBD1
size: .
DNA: TGTGCCAGCAGCCCATTGGACAGGGCTGGCGGGGAGCTGTTTTTT
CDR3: CASSPLDRAGGELFF

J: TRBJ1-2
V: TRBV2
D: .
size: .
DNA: TGTGCCAGCAGACAGGGTTTAGACTATGGCTACACCTTC
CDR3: CASRQGLDYGYTF

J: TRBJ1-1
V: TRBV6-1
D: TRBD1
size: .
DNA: TGTGCCAGCAGGACGGGACAGGGGGCGTGGAACACTGAAGCTTTCTTT
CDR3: CASRTGQGAWNTEAFF

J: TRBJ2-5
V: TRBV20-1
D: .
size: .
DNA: TGCAGTGCGGAGACGGGGTGGGCTATCCAAGAGACCCAGTACTTC
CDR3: CSAETGWAIQETQYF

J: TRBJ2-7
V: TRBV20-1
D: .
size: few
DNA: TGCAGTGTCAGCCGGGCCGGGGGCTACGAGCAGTACTTC
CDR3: CSVSRAGGYEQYF

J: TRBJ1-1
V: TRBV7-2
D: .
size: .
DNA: TGTGCCAGCAGTCTCGGACGGCAGAACACTGAAGCTTTCTTT
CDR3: CASSLGRQNTEAFF

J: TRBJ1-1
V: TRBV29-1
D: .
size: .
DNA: TGCAGCGTTCAAGAGACGACGAACACTGAAGCTTTCTTT
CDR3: CSVQETTNTEAFF

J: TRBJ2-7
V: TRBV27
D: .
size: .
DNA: TGTGCCAGCAGTACCCTGTACAGTTCATCCTACGAGCAGTACTTC
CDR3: CASSTLYSSSYEQYF

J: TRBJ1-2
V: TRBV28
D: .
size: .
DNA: TGTGCCAGCAGGTTGGCGGGGGCACGGGGCTATGGCTACACCTTC
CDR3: CASRLAGARGYGYTF

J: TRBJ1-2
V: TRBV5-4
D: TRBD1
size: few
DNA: TGTGCCAGCAGCGGGGACAGGGGGACGACGCATGGCTACACCTTC
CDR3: CASSGDRGTTHGYTF

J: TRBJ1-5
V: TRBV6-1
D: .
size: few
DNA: TGTGCCAGCGCCGAATACAGGGGCAATCAGCCCCAGCATTTT
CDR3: CASAEYRGNQPQHF

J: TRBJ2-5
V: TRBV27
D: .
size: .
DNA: TGTGCCAGCAGTTCACTACAGGACTACCAAGAGACCCAGTACTTC
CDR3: CASSSLQDYQETQYF

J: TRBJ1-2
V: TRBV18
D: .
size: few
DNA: TGTGCCAGCTCAGAGGACAGAAACTATGGCTACACCTTC
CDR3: CASSEDRNYGYTF

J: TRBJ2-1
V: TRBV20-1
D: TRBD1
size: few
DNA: TGCAGTGAGACCGGGACAGGCCTCAATGAGCAGTTCTTC
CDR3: CSETGTGLNEQFF

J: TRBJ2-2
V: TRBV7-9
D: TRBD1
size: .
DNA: TGTGCCAGCAGCTTAGTCCCGGGACAGACAGACACCGGGGAGCTGTTTTTT
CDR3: CASSLVPGQTDTGELFF

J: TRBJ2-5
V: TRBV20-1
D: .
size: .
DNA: TGCAGTGCTCAAGTGGGACAAGAGACCCAGTACTTC
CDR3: CSAQVGQETQYF

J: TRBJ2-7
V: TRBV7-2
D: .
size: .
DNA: TGTGCCAGCAGCTTAGGACTCGGGGTAGGGGCCTACGAGCAGTACTTC
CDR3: CASSLGLGVGAYEQYF

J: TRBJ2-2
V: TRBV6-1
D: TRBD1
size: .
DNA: TGTGCCAGCAGTGGTGTCGCCGGGACAGGAAGGATCGGGGAGCTGTTTTTT
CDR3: CASSGVAGTGRIGELFF

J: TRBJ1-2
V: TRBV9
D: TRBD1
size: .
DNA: TGTGCCAGCAGCGGGGGGCAGGGGGCCCGTGGCTACACCTTC
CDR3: CASSGGQGARGYTF

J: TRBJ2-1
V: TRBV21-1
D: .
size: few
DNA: TGTGCCATCACTAGCGGGAGGAATGAGCAGTTCTTC
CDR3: CAITSGRNEQFF

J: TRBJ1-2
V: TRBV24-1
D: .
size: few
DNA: TGTGCCACCAGTGATTCAGGGATGTATGGCTACACCTTC
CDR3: CATSDSGMYGYTF

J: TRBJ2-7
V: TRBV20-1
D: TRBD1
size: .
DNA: TGCAGTGCTAGAAGGACAGGGGCGACCTACGAGCAGTACTTC
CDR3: CSARRTGATYEQYF